The present T cell receptor (beta chain) was sequenced within a study of blood T cell repertoires in COVID-19. Background on the study: The United States, Italy and Spain were the sources of the acute and convalescent COVID-19 samples. From T cells, B-cell-depleted T cells, or PBMCs came the material, which was cDNA or gDNA.

Germline V CDR1 and CDR2: KGHDR, SFDVKD. Trimming cost V 0 bases and J 7 bases; bases outside gene matches: 3. The CDR3 consists of 15 residues. Original handling: Estimation of nucleated cell counts relied on the amplification of reference gene primers. This table comes from immunoSEQ multiplex PCR, and its TCRdb copy is limited to in-frame clones, with some not included. The DNA was the basis for D and trimming; V, J and clone size are from that table. The sample lists some 20,000 clones; over 75% were seen once. The material sequenced was peripheral blood. The TCR was taken from a human donor with active COVID-19. The donor label of this sample is uncertain. The chain carries TRBV24-1 and TRBJ1-4; 8 bases align to TRBD1. The CDR3 protein is CATSDLTGGVEKLFF. The CDR3 nucleotides read TGTGCCACCAGTGATTTGACAGGGGGAGTTGAAAAACTGTTTTTT.